Presented here are 5 T cell receptor beta chains from one specimen sequenced in a study of OX40 agonist ivuxolimab in advanced cancers. Sequenced by immunoSEQ multiplex PCR; TCRdb stores in-frame clones only, minus some. The data hold roughly 86,000 clones, with 90% to 95% observed a single time. Source: CD4+ or CD8+ T cells sorted from blood, taken in a trial of the OX40 agonist ivuxolimab. The receptors were sampled from an adult with an advanced solid tumor such as melanoma, head and neck, liver or kidney cancer.

V gene TRBV28 combines with J gene TRBJ1-2, with 8 nucleotides matching TRBD1. The CDR3 totals 13 residues. Trimming took 6 bases from V and 4 from J; bases not matched to a gene: 4. Germline assignment: CDR1 MDHEN and CDR2 SYDVKM. The chain's CDR3 is CASRSTGVYGYTF. The CDR3 nucleotides are TGTGCCAGCAGATCGACAGGGGTCTATGGCTACACCTTC.

This clone was recorded a few times. The chain employs TRBV6-1 and TRBJ2-7; D is perhaps TRBD1 (5 bases). The CDR3 extends over 12 amino acids. Trimming cost V 8 bases and J 3 bases, with 11 bases left between them. CDR1 and CDR2 from the germline V gene are MNHNS and SASEGT. CDR3 nucleotide sequence: TGTGCCAGCGAAGGGGATTTCTACGAGCAGTACTTC. Protein sequence: CASEGDFYEQYF.

This clone has a single count. CDR3 nucleotide sequence: TGTGCCAGCAGCCAAGGGTCAGAAGAGACCCAGTACTTC. Protein product: CASSQGSEETQYF. The genes are TRBV4-2 and TRBJ2-5; D is unresolved. V dropped 1 base and J dropped 3 bases, with 6 bases sitting between them. The germline V gene encodes CDR1 LGHNA and CDR2 YNFKEQ. The CDR3 contains 13 residues.

This clone occurred a few times. The sample holds other DNA sequences that translate to the same CDR3. V gene TRBV7-3 combines with J gene TRBJ2-5, with D tentatively TRBD2 (6 bases). Per germline, CDR1 SGHTA and CDR2 FQGTGA. The CDR3 covers 14 residues. With 2 bases removed from V and 0 bases from J, the gap between germline ends came to 7 bases. The CDR3 DNA reads as TGTGCCAGCAGCTTAGGAGGGTACCAAGAGACCCAGTACTTC. Encoded protein: CASSLGGYQETQYF.

The chain employs TRBV5-1 and TRBJ1-5; possibly TRBD1 for D (5 bases). The length of the CDR3 is 15 residues. From germline, CDR1 is SGHRS and CDR2 YFSETQ. The ends were cut back, 0 bases at V and 6 bases at J, with 13 bases in the middle. The chain's CDR3 is CASSLGQTPGQPQHF. As DNA, the CDR3 is TGCGCCAGCAGCTTGGGACAGACCCCAGGTCAGCCCCAGCATTTT.